This is a list of T cell receptor beta chains from one sample in a study of cytomegalovirus exposure and HLA in healthy donors. Measured with immunoSEQ multiplex PCR; TCRdb has only the in-frame clones, and not every one. The profile covers some 180,000 clones, with approximately 90% appearing a single time and around 1% taken by the ten largest. Source material: PBMCs. These receptors all stem from a boy between 2 and 10 years old in good health and CMV-seronegative. CDR3s include the opening cysteine and the closing phenylalanine or tryptophan. A D gene is named only where the DNA matches it firmly. A clone size is listed for some rows: how often the clone was seen (once, few, many), or a class if it is expanded.

clone size	D gene	V gene	J gene	CDR3 protein	CDR3 DNA
NA	TRBD1	TRBV18	TRBJ1-3	CASSPGQGRSRGNTIYF	TGTGCCAGCTCACCCGGACAGGGACGCTCTAGGGGAAACACCATATATTTT
once	TRBD2	TRBV5-1	TRBJ2-4	CASSFERGIAKNIQYF	TGCGCCAGCAGCTTTGAGCGGGGAATAGCCAAAAACATTCAGTACTTC
NA	NA	TRBV29-1	TRBJ2-5	CSARRVLLETQYF	TGCAGCGCCCGCAGGGTGCTTTTAGAGACCCAGTACTTC
NA	TRBD1	TRBV28	TRBJ1-2	CASCPPSTGNYGYTF	TGTGCCAGCTGCCCACCCTCGACAGGGAACTATGGCTACACCTTC
NA	NA	TRBV7-2	TRBJ2-7	CASSLGTGTYEQYF	TGTGCCAGCAGCTTAGGTACCGGGACCTACGAGCAGTACTTC
NA	NA	TRBV6-1	TRBJ2-2	CASSDRGLNTGELFF	TGTGCCAGCAGTGACAGGGGCCTCAACACCGGGGAGCTGTTTTTT
NA	TRBD1	TRBV6-1	TRBJ1-1	CASRKEGQLNTEAFF	TGTGCCAGCAGGAAGGAGGGACAGCTGAACACTGAAGCTTTCTTT
NA	NA	TRBV9	TRBJ2-1	CASSAEVGIGNEQFF	TGTGCCAGCAGCGCGGAGGTGGGTATTGGGAATGAGCAGTTCTTC
once	NA	TRBV27	TRBJ2-7	CASSLSPTGNSYEQYF	TGTGCCAGCAGTTTATCCCCGACAGGAAACTCCTACGAGCAGTACTTC
NA	TRBD2	TRBV7-3	TRBJ2-2	CASSLGTSAGELFF	TGTGCCAGCAGCTTAGGGACTAGTGCCGGGGAGCTGTTTTTT
NA	NA	TRBV5-6	TRBJ2-5	CASSTDQETQYF	TGTGCCAGCAGCACGGACCAAGAGACCCAGTACTTC
NA	NA	TRBV15	TRBJ2-1	CATSSRGTYNEQFF	TGTGCCACCAGCAGCCGGGGGACCTACAATGAGCAGTTCTTC
NA	TRBD1	TRBV20-1	TRBJ1-2	CSTGALGYTF	TGCAGCACAGGGGCACTTGGCTACACCTTC
few	NA	TRBV10-3	TRBJ2-3	CAIRAEVNTQYF	TGTGCCATCAGAGCTGAGGTGAATACGCAGTATTTT
once	TRBD1	TRBV5-1	TRBJ2-7	CASSANTGQPYEQYF	TGCGCCAGCAGCGCTAACACGGGACAGCCCTACGAGCAGTACTTC
NA	TRBD2	TRBV14	TRBJ2-7	CASSHRGGEQYF	TGTGCCAGCAGCCACCGCGGGGGTGAGCAGTACTTC
NA	TRBD2	TRBV25-1	TRBJ2-1	CASTTSGGLNEQFF	TGTGCCAGTACGACTAGCGGGGGGCTCAATGAGCAGTTCTTC